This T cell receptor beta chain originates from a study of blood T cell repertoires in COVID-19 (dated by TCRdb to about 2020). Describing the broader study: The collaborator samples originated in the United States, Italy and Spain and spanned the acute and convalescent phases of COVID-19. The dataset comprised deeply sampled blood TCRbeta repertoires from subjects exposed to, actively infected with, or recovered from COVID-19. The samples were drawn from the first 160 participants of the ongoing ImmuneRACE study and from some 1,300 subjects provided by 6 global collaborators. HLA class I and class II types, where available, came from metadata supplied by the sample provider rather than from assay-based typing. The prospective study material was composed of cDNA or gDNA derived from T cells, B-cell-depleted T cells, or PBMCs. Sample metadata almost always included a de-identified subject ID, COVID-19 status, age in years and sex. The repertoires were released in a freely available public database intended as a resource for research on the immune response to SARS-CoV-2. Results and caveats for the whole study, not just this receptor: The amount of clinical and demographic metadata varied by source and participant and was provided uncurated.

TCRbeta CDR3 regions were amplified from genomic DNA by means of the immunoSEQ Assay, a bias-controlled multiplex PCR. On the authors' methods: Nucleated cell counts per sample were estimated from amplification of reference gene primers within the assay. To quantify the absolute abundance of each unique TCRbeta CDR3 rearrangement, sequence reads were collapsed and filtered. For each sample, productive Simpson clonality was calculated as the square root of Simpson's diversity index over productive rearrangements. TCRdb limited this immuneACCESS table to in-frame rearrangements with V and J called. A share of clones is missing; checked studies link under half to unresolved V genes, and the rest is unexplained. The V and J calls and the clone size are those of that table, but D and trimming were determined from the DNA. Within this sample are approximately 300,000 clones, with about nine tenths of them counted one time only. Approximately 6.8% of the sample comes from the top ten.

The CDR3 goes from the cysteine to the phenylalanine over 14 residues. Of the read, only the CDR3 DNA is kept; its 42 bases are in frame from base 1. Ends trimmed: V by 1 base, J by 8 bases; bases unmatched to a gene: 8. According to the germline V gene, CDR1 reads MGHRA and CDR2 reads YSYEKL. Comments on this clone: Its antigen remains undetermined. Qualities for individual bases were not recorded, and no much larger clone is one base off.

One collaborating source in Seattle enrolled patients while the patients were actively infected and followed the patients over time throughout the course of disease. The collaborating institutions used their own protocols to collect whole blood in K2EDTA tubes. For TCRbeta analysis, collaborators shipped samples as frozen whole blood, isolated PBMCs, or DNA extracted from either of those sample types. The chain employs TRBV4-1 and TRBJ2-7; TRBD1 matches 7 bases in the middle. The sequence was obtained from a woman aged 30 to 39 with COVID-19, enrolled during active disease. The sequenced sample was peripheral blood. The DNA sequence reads TGCGCCAGCAGCCAAGTTCCGACAGGGTCCAAGCAGTACTTC. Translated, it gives CASSQVPTGSKQYF.